This TCR beta chain comes out of a study of control samples from healthy donors and cancer patients. The CDR3 is 14 residues long. V was trimmed by 1 base and J by 1 base, leaving 7 bases between them. Germline loops: CDR1 LGHNA, CDR2 YNFKEQ. Sequenced by immunoSEQ multiplex PCR; TCRdb stores in-frame clones only, minus some. This sample carries fewer than 150,000 clones, 80% to 95% of them seen once, and the ten largest clones take around 2.5%. The chain employs TRBV4-2 and TRBJ1-1; D gene uncertain. The sequence came from a man younger than 30 in good health. The sequenced material came from blood. This chain's CDR3 is CASSQVSKNTEAFF. CDR3 coding DNA: TGTGCCAGCAGCCAAGTTTCCAAGAACACTGAAGCTTTCTTT.